These 31 T cell receptor beta chains came from one sample sequenced in a study of blood T cells in healthy people across ages. A second PCR, run for 7 to 11 cycles, used a sample-barcoded 5' primer plus a J-beta primer mix. TCRdb ran MiXCR on the 5' RACE reads and lists one entry per CDR3 protein. The sample has 650,000 to 1,000,000 distinct CDR3 sequences; about 47% are singletons. Source material: blood. The receptor source for this set is an older man in good health.

Comments on this clonotype: The junction does not match germline at one end; this may be a read error. V gene TRBV15 combines with J gene TRBJ2-2; the D call may be TRBD1 or TRBD2 (6 bases each). CDR3 length: 15 residues. Germline V gene lookup returns CDR1 LNHNV and CDR2 YYDKDF (reference sequence). The chain's CDR3 is CATNREGGFNGELFF. DNA for the CDR3: TGTGCCACCAACAGAGAAGGGGGGTTCAACGGGGAGCTGTTTTTT.

This clonotype was seen only a few times. The chain links TRBV28 to TRBJ1-2, with TRBD1 as a possible D gene (6 bases). CDR3 length: 11 residues. CDR1 and CDR2 (germline): MDHEN, SYDVKM. Trimming cost V 8 bases and J 10 bases, with 14 bases left between them. The DNA for the CDR3 is TGTGCCAGCGGCCGGGGGGGCACCTACACCTTC. This sequence encodes CASGRGGTYTF.

The CDR3 is CASNWNNEQYF. CDR3 nucleotide sequence: TGTGCCAGCAACTGGAACAATGAGCAGTACTTC. This sequence joins TRBV27 and TRBJ2-5; D gene unclear. Germline V gene data show CDR1 as MNHEY and CDR2 as SMNVEV (reference sequence). The CDR3 extends over 11 amino acids. Trimming cost V 7 bases and J 11 bases, with 14 bases left between them.

This clonotype occurred a few times. The chain couples TRBV29-1 to TRBJ2-7, with D perhaps matching TRBD1 (6 bases). CDR1 is SQVTM, CDR2 ANQGSEA, per germline. V was clipped by 0 bases and J by 7 bases, with 16 bases between them. This CDR3 has 14 residues. CDR3 sequence: CSVEESRGIDEQYF. The CDR3 coding sequence is TGCAGCGTTGAAGAAAGTAGGGGGATCGATGAGCAGTACTTC.

This clonotype occurred many times. The V and J genes are TRBV10-3 and TRBJ2-7, with 14 bases identical to TRBD2. With 4 bases clipped from V and 6 bases from J, the junction kept 5 bases outside the gene matches. The CDR3 sequence is 15 residues long. Germline CDR1 is ENHRY and CDR2 is SYGVKD. The CDR3 here is CAISAGTSGRSEQYF. In DNA form, the CDR3 reads TGTGCCATCAGTGCAGGGACTAGCGGGAGATCCGAGCAGTACTTC.

The rearrangement uses TRBV7-8 and TRBJ2-7; D gene ambiguous. The J call is in doubt because the DNA end fits TRBJ2-5 better. From germline, CDR1 is SGHVS and CDR2 FQNEAQ. The CDR3 is 15 residues long. Here the CDR3 reads CASSRSRLLVETQYF. The CDR3 nucleotides read TGTGCCAGCAGCCGATCCCGACTGCTCGTCGAGACCCAGTACTTC.

The chain couples TRBV29-1 to TRBJ1-1; unclear D gene. Germline CDR1 SQVTM, CDR2 ANQGSEA. Trimming pared 0 bases from V and 8 bases from J, leaving 10 bases between. The CDR3 extends over 12 amino acids. DNA of the CDR3: TGCAGCGTTGAAGATCGGATGAGAGAAGCTTTCTTT. This codes for CSVEDRMREAFF.

This clonotype appeared many times. This chain connects TRBV29-1 to TRBJ2-3; the match to TRBD2 covers 8 bases. The CDR3 is 12 amino acids. V lost 7 bases to trimming and J lost 4 bases; unmatched junction nucleotides: 4. CDR1 is SQVTM, CDR2 ANQGSEA, per germline. CDR3 in DNA: TGCAGCGCGCCGACTAGCGCAGATACGCAGTATTTT. As protein: CSAPTSADTQYF.

This chain connects TRBV10-3 to TRBJ2-1; possible D gene TRBD2, 6 bases. CDR3 length: 18 residues. V was pared by 3 bases and J by 0 bases, with 18 bases between. From germline, CDR1 is ENHRY and CDR2 SYGVKD. CDR3 sequence (DNA): TGTGCCATCAGTGACCCCGGGAGAGGCGCGAGCTCCTACAATGAGCAGTTCTTC. Its protein product is CAISDPGRGASSYNEQFF.

A note on this clonotype: This could be a read error, since a much larger clone is one nucleotide away. The CDR3: CACSLDRGDTQYF. The CDR3 nucleotides are TGTGCCTGCAGCCTCGATAGGGGGGACACGCAGTATTTT. The V and J genes are TRBV7-3 and TRBJ2-3, with D perhaps matching TRBD1 or TRBD2 (6 bases each). Germline V gene data show CDR1 as SGHTA and CDR2 as FQGTGA. This CDR3 region has 13 residues.

This chain joins TRBV15 and TRBJ1-4, with a weak D call TRBD1 (5 bases). This CDR3 is built from 16 residues. V was shortened by 0 bases and J by 14 bases, with 22 bases between the two germline ends. CDR1 LNHNV and CDR2 YYDKDF come from the germline V gene (reference sequence). As DNA, the CDR3 is TGTGCCACCAGCAGAGAATTAATGGGGGGACCGGGAAACCTGTTTTTT. The encoded protein is CATSRELMGGPGNLFF.

This chain uses TRBV29-1 with TRBJ2-7; 9 positions match TRBD2. V lost 8 bases, J lost 1 base, and 6 bases stayed unmatched. Germline CDR1 and CDR2: SQVTM and ANQGSEA. This CDR3 region has 13 residues. The CDR3 nucleotides are TGCAGCTTATGGCGGGAGGGATCCTACGAGCAGTACTTC. Encoded protein: CSLWREGSYEQYF.

There are a few counts of this clonotype. The chain combines TRBV29-1 with TRBJ2-5; 10 nucleotides match TRBD1. Germline V CDR1 and CDR2: SQVTM, ANQGSEA. V gave up 5 bases and J gave up 5 bases; unmatched junction bases: 20. The CDR3 totals 18 residues. The CDR3 nucleotides are TGCAGCGTTAGCCCCTTTCTTCGGGTCGGGACAGGGGATGAGACCCAGTACTTC. Translated: CSVSPFLRVGTGDETQYF.

The chain is built from TRBV6-2 or TRBV6-3 and TRBJ2-1; D is possibly TRBD2 (6 bases). CDR3 length: 15 amino acids. Germline V gene data show CDR1 as MNHEY and CDR2 as SVGEGT. V shed 2 bases and J shed 9 bases, with 17 bases lying between them. In DNA form, the CDR3 reads TGTGCCAGCAGTTACCACACCCGGACTACGGGTGAGCAGTTCTTC. It specifies CASSYHTRTTGEQFF.

Only a few counts were recorded for this clonotype. The genes are TRBV5-1 and TRBJ2-7; no reliable D call. The germline V gene encodes CDR1 SGHRS and CDR2 YFSETQ. Trimming removed 4 bases from V and 5 bases from J, with 13 bases in between. CDR3 length equals 13 residues. CDR3 residues: CASSPYSTHEQYF. In nucleotides, the CDR3 is TGCGCCAGCAGCCCGTATTCGACCCACGAGCAGTACTTC. The variable domain in full, completed from reference TRBV5-1 and TRBJ2-7, reads KAGVTQTPRYLIKTRGQQVTLSCSPISGHRSVSWYQQTPGQGLQFLFEYFSETQRNKGNFPGRFSGRQFSNSRSEMNVSTLELGDSALYLCASSPYSTHEQYFGPGTRLTVT.

This clonotype showed up many times. V and J are TRBV20-1 and TRBJ2-5, with D possibly TRBD2 on 7 matching bases. This CDR3 comprises 13 residues. V was pared by 6 bases and J by 2 bases, with 13 bases between. From germline, CDR1 is DFQATT and CDR2 SNEGSKA (reference sequence). In nucleotides, the CDR3 is TGCAGTGCCGGGGGGCCGTCGCAAGAGACCCAGTACTTC. Its translation: CSAGGPSQETQYF.

This sequence joins TRBV24-1 and TRBJ2-1; TRBD2 matches 8 bases. The V segment lost 1 base and the J segment 0 bases; nucleotides outside the gene matches: 1. The CDR3 extends over 16 amino acids. CDR1 is KGHDR and CDR2 is SFDVKD in the germline V gene. The CDR3 here is CATSDFREGSYNEQFF. The DNA for the CDR3 is TGTGCCACCAGTGATTTTCGGGAGGGCTCCTACAATGAGCAGTTCTTC.

This clonotype has more than one count but fewer than ten. V and J are TRBV5-6 and TRBJ2-3, with D possibly matching TRBD1 (8 bases). V was clipped by 0 bases and J by 4 bases, with 12 bases between them. This CDR3 spans 15 amino acids. CDR1 is SGHDT and CDR2 is YYEEEE in the germline V gene. The chain's CDR3 is CASSLDTGGADTQYF. Here the CDR3 DNA reads TGTGCCAGCAGCTTGGATACAGGGGGGGCAGATACGCAGTATTTT.

V and J are TRBV29-1 and TRBJ2-2; D gene uncertain. The CDR3 extends over 13 amino acids. V was clipped by 4 bases and J by 5 bases, with 11 bases between them. Germline CDR1 SQVTM, CDR2 ANQGSEA. The CDR3 coding sequence is TGCAGCGTTGCGCGACTTCAGACCGGGGAGCTGTTTTTT. It codes for CSVARLQTGELFF.

This clonotype was picked up many times. The chain carries TRBV12-3 or TRBV12-4 and TRBJ2-3, with 10 bases matching TRBD2. Unmatched junction bases numbered 12, after V lost 3 bases and J lost 3 bases. The CDR3 consists of 18 residues. The CDR3 reads CASSFSLAGSRITDTQYF. CDR3 DNA sequence: TGTGCCAGCAGTTTCTCACTAGCGGGAAGCCGCATTACAGATACGCAGTATTTT.

The chain uses TRBV20-1 and TRBJ1-1; D is perhaps TRBD1 (6 bases). The germline gives CDR1 DFQATT, CDR2 SNEGSKA (reference sequence). The CDR3 covers 12 residues. V lost 3 bases to trimming and J lost 5 bases, with 10 bases between them. This CDR3 is CSASGQRTEAFF. The CDR3 nucleotides read TGCAGTGCTAGTGGACAGAGGACTGAAGCTTTCTTT.

This clonotype has ten or more counts. The rearrangement links TRBV20-1 to TRBJ2-7, with a tentative D call TRBD1 (6 bases). This CDR3 region has 14 residues. The germline V gene encodes CDR1 DFQATT and CDR2 SNEGSKA (reference sequence). The ends were cut back, 2 bases at V and 2 bases at J, with 13 bases in the middle. The CDR3 region has the DNA TGCAGTGCTAGAAGTGACAGGAGAACCTACGAGCAGTACTTC. It yields the protein CSARSDRRTYEQYF.

The chain has TRBV5-1 and TRBJ1-4; 9 positions agree with TRBD1. The CDR3 is 18 residues long. V trimming: 3 bases; J trimming: 0 bases; junction bases outside the gene matches: 9. The germline V gene encodes CDR1 SGHRS and CDR2 YFSETQ. The CDR3: CASSSGDRAIPTNEKLFF. The CDR3 coding sequence is TGCGCCAGCAGCTCGGGGGACAGGGCCATTCCAACTAATGAAAAACTGTTTTTT.

The sample holds a few counts of this clonotype. The chain has TRBV27 and TRBJ2-5; 7 bases agree with TRBD2. Germline V gives CDR1 MNHEY, CDR2 SMNVEV (reference sequence). CDR3 length: 13 residues. Trimming at V came to 6 bases and at J to 5 bases, leaving 6 bases not matched to a gene. CDR3 in amino acids: CASRQTGRETQYF. CDR3 nucleotides: TGTGCCAGCAGACAGACCGGGAGGGAGACCCAGTACTTC.

In its sample, this clonotype was seen a few times. V usage is TRBV5-1 and J usage is TRBJ2-4; TRBD2 aligns across 15 bases. Germline CDR1 reads SGHRS; CDR2 reads YFSETQ. Trimming at V came to 4 bases and at J to 8 bases, leaving 7 bases not matched to a gene. The CDR3 contains 16 residues. The CDR3 here is CASSGGTSGRLDIQYF. The CDR3 DNA is TGCGCCAGCAGCGGAGGGACTAGCGGGAGGTTGGACATTCAGTACTTC.

The chain employs TRBV12-3 or TRBV12-4 and TRBJ2-3; the match to TRBD1 covers 7 bases. V lost 6 bases and J lost 6; bases outside the gene matches: 6. CDR3 length: 13 residues. The CDR3 sequence: CASRRRTGDTQYF. For the CDR3, the DNA is TGTGCCAGCAGAAGACGGACAGGCGATACGCAGTATTTT.

The V and J genes are TRBV20-1 and TRBJ2-3; D gene ambiguous. Per germline, CDR1 DFQATT and CDR2 SNEGSKA (reference sequence). This CDR3 contains 15 residues. Trimming shortened V by 0 bases and J by 0 bases, and 10 bases separated the two germline ends. The CDR3 bases are TGCAGTGCTAGAGATAACAGAGCTAGCACAGATACGCAGTATTTT. As protein: CSARDNRASTDTQYF.

In its sample, this clonotype was seen many times. The chain links TRBV7-2 to TRBJ1-6, with D tentatively TRBD1 (6 bases). Trimming left V 5 bases short and J 9 bases short, with 11 bases between. Per the germline V gene, CDR1 is SGHTA and CDR2 is FQGNSA. The CDR3 covers 13 residues. The CDR3 region is CASSGQRTSPLHF. The CDR3 nucleotides are TGTGCCAGCAGCGGACAGCGGACTTCACCCCTCCACTTT.

A few counts support this clonotype. The junction and the germline gene differ at one end; a read error may be behind it. V gene TRBV7-9 combines with J gene TRBJ2-1, with D tentatively TRBD2 (6 bases). The CDR3 length is 15 residues. Germline V CDR1 and CDR2: SEHNR, FQNEAQ (reference sequence). This chain's CDR3 is CASTRGDFSDNEQFF. CDR3 in DNA: TGTGCCAGCACCCGAGGGGACTTCTCCGACAATGAGCAGTTCTTC.

This CDR3 is CASSSLGDRVSEQFF. The DNA of the CDR3 is TGTGCCAGCAGCTCTCTCGGGGACAGGGTTTCTGAGCAGTTCTTC. V is TRBV11-2 and J is TRBJ2-1, with 9 bases lining up with TRBD1. CDR3 length equals 15 residues. With 4 bases clipped from V and 9 bases from J, the junction kept 10 bases outside the gene matches. The germline CDR1 and CDR2 sequences are SGHAT and FQNNGV.

Of note for this clonotype: One junction end does not reproduce the germline sequence, and a read error may be involved. This chain connects TRBV4-3 to TRBJ2-5; 7 positions agree with TRBD1. CDR1 and CDR2 (germline): LGHNA, YSLEER. CDR3 length: 14 residues. The CDR3 here is CAGSQGQESETQYF. The DNA of the CDR3 is TGCGCCGGCAGCCAAGGACAGGAGTCGGAGACCCAGTACTTC.